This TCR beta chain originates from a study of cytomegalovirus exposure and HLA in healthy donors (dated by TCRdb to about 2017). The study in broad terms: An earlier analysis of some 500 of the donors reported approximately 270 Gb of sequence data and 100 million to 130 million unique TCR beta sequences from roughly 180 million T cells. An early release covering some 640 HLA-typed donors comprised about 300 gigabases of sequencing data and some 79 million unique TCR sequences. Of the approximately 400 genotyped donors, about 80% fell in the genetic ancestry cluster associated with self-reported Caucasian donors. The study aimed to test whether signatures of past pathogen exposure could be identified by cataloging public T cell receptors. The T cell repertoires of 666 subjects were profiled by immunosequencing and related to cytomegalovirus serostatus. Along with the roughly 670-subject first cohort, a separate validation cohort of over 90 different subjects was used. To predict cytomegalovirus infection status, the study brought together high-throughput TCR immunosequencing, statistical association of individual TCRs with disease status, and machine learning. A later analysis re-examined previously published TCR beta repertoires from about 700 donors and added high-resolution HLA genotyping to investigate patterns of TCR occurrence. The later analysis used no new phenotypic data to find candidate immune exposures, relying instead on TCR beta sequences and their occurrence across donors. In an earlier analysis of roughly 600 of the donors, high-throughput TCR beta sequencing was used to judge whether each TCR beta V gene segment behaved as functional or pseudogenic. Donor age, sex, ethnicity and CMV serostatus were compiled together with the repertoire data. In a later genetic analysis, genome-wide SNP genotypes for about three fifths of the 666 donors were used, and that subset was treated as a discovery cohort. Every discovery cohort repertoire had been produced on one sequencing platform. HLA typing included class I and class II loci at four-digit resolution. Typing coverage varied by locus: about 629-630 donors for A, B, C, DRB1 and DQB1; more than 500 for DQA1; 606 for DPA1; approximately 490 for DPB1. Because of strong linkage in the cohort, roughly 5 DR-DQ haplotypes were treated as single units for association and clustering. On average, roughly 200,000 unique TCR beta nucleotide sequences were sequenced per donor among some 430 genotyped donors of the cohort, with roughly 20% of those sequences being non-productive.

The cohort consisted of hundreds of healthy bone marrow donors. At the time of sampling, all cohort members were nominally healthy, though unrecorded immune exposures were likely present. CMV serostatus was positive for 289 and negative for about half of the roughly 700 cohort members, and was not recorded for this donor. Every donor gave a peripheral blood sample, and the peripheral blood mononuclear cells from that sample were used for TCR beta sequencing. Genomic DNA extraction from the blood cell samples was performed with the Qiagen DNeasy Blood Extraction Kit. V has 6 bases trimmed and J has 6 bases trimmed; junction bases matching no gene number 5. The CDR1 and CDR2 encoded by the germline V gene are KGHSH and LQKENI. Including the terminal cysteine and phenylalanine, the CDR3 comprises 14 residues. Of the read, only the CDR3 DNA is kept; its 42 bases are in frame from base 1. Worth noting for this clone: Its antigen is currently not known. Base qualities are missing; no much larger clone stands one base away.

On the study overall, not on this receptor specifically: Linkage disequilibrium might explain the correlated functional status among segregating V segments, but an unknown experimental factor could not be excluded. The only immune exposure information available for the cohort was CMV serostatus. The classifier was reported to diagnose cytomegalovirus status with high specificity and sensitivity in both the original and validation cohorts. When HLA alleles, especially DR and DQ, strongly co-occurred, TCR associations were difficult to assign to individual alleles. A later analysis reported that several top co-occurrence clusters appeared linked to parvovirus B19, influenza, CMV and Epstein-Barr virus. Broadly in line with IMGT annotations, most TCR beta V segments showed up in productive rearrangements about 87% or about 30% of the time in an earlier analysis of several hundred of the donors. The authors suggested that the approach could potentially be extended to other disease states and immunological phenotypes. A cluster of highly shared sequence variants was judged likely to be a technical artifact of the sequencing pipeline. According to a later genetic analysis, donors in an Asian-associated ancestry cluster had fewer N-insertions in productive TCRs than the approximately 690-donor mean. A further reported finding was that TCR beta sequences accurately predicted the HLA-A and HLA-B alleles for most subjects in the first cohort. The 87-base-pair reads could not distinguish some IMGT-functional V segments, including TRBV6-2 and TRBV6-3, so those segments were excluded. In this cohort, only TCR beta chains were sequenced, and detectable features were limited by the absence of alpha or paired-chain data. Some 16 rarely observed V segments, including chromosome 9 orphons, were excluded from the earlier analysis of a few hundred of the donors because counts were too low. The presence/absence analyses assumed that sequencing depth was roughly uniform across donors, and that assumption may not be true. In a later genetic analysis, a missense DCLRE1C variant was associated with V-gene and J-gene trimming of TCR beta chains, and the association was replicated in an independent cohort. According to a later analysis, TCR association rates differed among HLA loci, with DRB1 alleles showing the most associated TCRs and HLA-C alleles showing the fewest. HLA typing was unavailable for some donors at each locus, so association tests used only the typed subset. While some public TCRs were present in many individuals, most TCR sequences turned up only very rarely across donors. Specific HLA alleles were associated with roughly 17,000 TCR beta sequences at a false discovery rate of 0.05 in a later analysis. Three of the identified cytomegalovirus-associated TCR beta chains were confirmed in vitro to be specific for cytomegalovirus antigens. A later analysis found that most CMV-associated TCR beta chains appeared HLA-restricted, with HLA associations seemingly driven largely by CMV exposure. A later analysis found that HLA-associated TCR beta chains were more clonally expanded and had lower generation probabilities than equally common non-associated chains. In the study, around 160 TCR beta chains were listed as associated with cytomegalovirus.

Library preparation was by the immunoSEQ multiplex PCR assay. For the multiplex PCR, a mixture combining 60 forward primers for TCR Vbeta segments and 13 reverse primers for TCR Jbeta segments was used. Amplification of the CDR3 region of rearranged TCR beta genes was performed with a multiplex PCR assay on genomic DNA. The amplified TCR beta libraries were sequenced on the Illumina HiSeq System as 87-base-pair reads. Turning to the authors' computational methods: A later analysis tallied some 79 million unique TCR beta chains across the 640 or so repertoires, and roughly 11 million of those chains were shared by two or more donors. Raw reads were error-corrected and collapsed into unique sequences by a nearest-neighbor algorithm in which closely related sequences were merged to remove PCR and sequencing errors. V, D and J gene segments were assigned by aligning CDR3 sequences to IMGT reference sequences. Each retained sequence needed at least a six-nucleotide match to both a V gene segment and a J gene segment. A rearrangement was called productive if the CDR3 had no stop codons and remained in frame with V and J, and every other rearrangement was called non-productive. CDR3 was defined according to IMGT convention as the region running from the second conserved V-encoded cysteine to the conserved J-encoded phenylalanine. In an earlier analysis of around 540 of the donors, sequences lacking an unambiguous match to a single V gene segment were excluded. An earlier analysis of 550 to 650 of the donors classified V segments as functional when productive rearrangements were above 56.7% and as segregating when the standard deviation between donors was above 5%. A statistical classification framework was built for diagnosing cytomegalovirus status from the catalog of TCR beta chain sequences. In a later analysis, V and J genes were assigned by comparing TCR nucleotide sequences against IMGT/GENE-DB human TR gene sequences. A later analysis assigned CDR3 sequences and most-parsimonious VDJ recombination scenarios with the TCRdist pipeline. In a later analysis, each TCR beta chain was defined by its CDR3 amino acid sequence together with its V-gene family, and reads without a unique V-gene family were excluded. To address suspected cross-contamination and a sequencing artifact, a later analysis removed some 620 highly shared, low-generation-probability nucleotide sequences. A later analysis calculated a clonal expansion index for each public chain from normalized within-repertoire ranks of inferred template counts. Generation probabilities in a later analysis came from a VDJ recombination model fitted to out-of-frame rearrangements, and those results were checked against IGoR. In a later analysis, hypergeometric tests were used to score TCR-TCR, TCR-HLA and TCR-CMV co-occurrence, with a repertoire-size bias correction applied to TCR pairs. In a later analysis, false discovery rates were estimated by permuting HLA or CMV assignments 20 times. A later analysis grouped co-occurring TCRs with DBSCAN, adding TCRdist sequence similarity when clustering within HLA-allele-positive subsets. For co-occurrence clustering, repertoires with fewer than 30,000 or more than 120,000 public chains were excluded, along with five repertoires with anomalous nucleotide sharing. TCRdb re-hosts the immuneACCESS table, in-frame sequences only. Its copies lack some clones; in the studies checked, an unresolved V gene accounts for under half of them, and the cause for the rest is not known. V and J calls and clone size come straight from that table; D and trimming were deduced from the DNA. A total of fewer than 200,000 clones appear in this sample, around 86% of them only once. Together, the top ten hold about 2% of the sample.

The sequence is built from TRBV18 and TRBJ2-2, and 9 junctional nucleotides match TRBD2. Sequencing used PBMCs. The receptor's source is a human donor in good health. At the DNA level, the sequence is TGTGCCAGCTCCCCGGGACTAGCTTCCGGGGAGCTGTTTTTT. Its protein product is CASSPGLASGELFF.